The rows below give T cell receptor beta chains drawn from one sample of a study of shared clonotypes between healthy human individuals. Assay: immunoSEQ multiplex PCR; the TCRdb copy retains only in-frame clones and omits some. The repertoire holds about 1 million clones, approximately 76% seen once, with 1.4% in the top ten. The sample was memory CD4+ T cells sorted from blood. Receptor source: a man younger than 30 in good health. The CDR3 runs from the conserved cysteine through the conserved F or W. The D gene is left open where the match is weak. The size field is filled for only some rows; it gives once, few, many or a size class.

V gene	J gene	D gene	clone size	CDR3 length	CDR3 DNA	CDR3 protein
TRBV5-8	TRBJ1-5	TRBD1	many	14	TGTGCCAGCAGCTTCGACAGGGGGCGGCAGCCCCAGCATTTT	CASSFDRGRQPQHF
TRBV2	TRBJ2-2	NA	few	14	TGTGCCAGCAGTGGGGCGGGTGGCACCGGGGAGCTGTTTTTT	CASSGAGGTGELFF
TRBV7-9	TRBJ2-5	NA	NA	17	TGTGCCAGCAGCACCCGCGAAAGGACAGCCGGCGGAGAGACCCAGTACTTC	CASSTRERTAGGETQYF
TRBV7-2	TRBJ1-2	NA	NA	15	TGTGCCAGCAGCTTAGGAAGGGGGGAGGGCTATGGCTACACCTTC	CASSLGRGEGYGYTF
TRBV5-1	TRBJ1-2	TRBD1	NA	14	TGCGCCAGCAGCTTGGAAGTTAGGGGACAGGGCTTTCAATTC	CASSLEVRGQGFQF
TRBV11-2	TRBJ2-3	NA	NA	12	TGTGCCAGCAGCCTGGGGGGTTATACGCAGTATTTT	CASSLGGYTQYF
TRBV7-2	TRBJ1-2	NA	NA	15	TGTGCCAGCAGCTTAGGATATAACGGGGACTATGGCTACACCTTC	CASSLGYNGDYGYTF
TRBV2	TRBJ2-5	TRBD2	NA	18	TGTGCCAGCAGTGAAGCGCGGGGGTGGGACGCCTGGGATGGGACCCAGTACTTC	CASSEARGWDAWDGTQYF
TRBV11-2	TRBJ2-7	TRBD2	NA	13	TGTGCCAGCAGCTTACGCGGGGGCTACGAGCAGTACTTC	CASSLRGGYEQYF
TRBV10-3	TRBJ1-5	NA	NA	14	TGTGCCATCAGTGAGGAAACAGGGTATCAGCCCCAGCATTTT	CAISEETGYQPQHF
TRBV6-6	TRBJ2-7	NA	once	14	TGTGCCAGCAGTTACTCGGCAGGTTACTACGAGCAGTACTTC	CASSYSAGYYEQYF
TRBV9	TRBJ1-6	NA	NA	17	TGTGCCAGCAGCGTCGGCGGGACGACCAACGTTAATTCACCCCTCCACTTT	CASSVGGTTNVNSPLHF
TRBV5-1	TRBJ2-5	NA	NA	14	TGCGCCAGCAGCGCGGGGACAGCACAAGAGACCCAGTACTTC	CASSAGTAQETQYF
TRBV5-1	TRBJ1-2	NA	NA	14	TGCGCCAGCAGCTTTTGGTACGAGACCTATGGCTACACCTTC	CASSFWYETYGYTF
TRBV4-3	TRBJ1-6	NA	NA	18	TGCGCCAGCAGCCAAGTTGAACAGCGATCCGGGTATAATTCACCCCTCCACTTT	CASSQVEQRSGYNSPLHF
TRBV28	TRBJ2-2	NA	NA	15	TGTGCCAGCAGCCGATCCGGGATACAATGGGGGGAGCTGTTTTTT	CASSRSGIQWGELFF
TRBV28	TRBJ2-1	NA	NA	16	TGTGCCAGCAGTCCCCCCATTAGGATCGTTTCCAATGAGCAGTTCTTC	CASSPPIRIVSNEQFF
TRBV10-3	TRBJ2-2	NA	once	17	TGTGCCATCAGTGAGTCGAAGGGACTTAAGAACACCGGGGAGCTGTTTTTT	CAISESKGLKNTGELFF
TRBV10-3	TRBJ2-5	TRBD1	NA	13	TGTGCCATCAGGATCGACAGGGGAGAGACCCAGTACTTC	CAIRIDRGETQYF
TRBV19	TRBJ1-4	TRBD1	NA	13	TGTGCCAGTACCTCCCGGGGGGGGACAGGGCTGTTTTTT	CASTSRGGTGLFF
TRBV11-2	TRBJ2-3	TRBD2	NA	17	TGTGCCAGCACCCGAGGCGGCAGCGGGGGGGGGACAGATACGCAGTATTTT	CASTRGGSGGGTDTQYF
TRBV7-9	TRBJ1-1	TRBD1	NA	15	TGTGCCAGCAGCCCAGGGGGGAGCCGGGTCTCTGAAGCTTTCTTT	CASSPGGSRVSEAFF
TRBV11-2	TRBJ2-6	NA	NA	15	TGTGCCAGCAGCACAGGTTTCTCTGGGGCCAACGTCCTGACTTTC	CASSTGFSGANVLTF
TRBV5-1	TRBJ1-2	NA	few	13	TGCGCCAGCAGTTTGCGAGCTAACTATGGCTACACCTTC	CASSLRANYGYTF
TRBV2	TRBJ1-4	TRBD1	once	14	TGTGCCAGTCTGAGGGGGACAGCGAATGAAAAACTGTTTTTT	CASLRGTANEKLFF
TRBV19	TRBJ1-6	NA	NA	13	TGTGCCAGTAGTATAGTTTCAACTTCACCCCTCCACTTT	CASSIVSTSPLHF
TRBV19	TRBJ1-5	NA	few	14	TGTGCCAGTAGTACAGACACAGACAATCAGCCCCAGCATTTT	CASSTDTDNQPQHF
TRBV7-9	TRBJ1-1	NA	many	13	TGTGCCAGCAGCCGACTACAGGGAACTGAAGCTTTCTTT	CASSRLQGTEAFF
TRBV10-3	TRBJ1-2	NA	NA	12	TGTGCCATCGGTGGCCGGGGACAAGGCTACACCTTC	CAIGGRGQGYTF
TRBV18	TRBJ1-1	NA	NA	13	TGTGCCAGCTCCCAGGGTTGGAACACTGAAGCTTTCTTT	CASSQGWNTEAFF
TRBV4-3	TRBJ2-1	NA	NA	17	TGCGTCAGCAGCCAAGATGGGGGGTCGAGCTCCTACAATGAGCAGTTCTTC	CVSSQDGGSSSYNEQFF
TRBV5-1	TRBJ2-6	NA	NA	15	TGCGCCAGCAGCTTGGGTTCCTCTGGGGCCAACGTCCTGACTTTC	CASSLGSSGANVLTF
TRBV29-1	TRBJ2-2	NA	many	11	TGCAGCGTACGGAACACCGGGGAGCTGTTTTTT	CSVRNTGELFF
TRBV5-4	TRBJ1-6	TRBD1	NA	14	TGTGCCAGCAGCCCACAGGGGGCTAATTCACCCCTCCACTTT	CASSPQGANSPLHF
TRBV5-1	TRBJ1-6	NA	NA	13	TGCGCCAGCACCCCTCGGGGCGATTCACCCCTCCACTTT	CASTPRGDSPLHF
TRBV29-1	TRBJ1-2	TRBD1	NA	13	TGCAGCGTTGTTGAGACAGGGCGCTATGGCTACACCTTC	CSVVETGRYGYTF
TRBV15	TRBJ1-2	NA	NA	14	TGTGCCACCAGCAGAGTGGGAGGAGGGAGTGGCTACACCTTC	CATSRVGGGSGYTF
TRBV11-2	TRBJ2-1	TRBD1	few	15	TGTGCCAGCAGGACCACCCGGGACAGGGGGTATGAGCAGTTCTTC	CASRTTRDRGYEQFF
TRBV5-1	TRBJ1-2	NA	NA	14	TGCGCCAGCAGCTTGGACAGCGAAATCTATGGCTACACCTTC	CASSLDSEIYGYTF
TRBV7-2	TRBJ1-2	TRBD1	NA	12	TGTGCCAGCAGCTTTACAGGGGAAGGCTACACCTTC	CASSFTGEGYTF
TRBV6-5	TRBJ2-7	TRBD2	NA	12	TGTGCCAGCAGGCGGACTAGAAACGAGCAGTACTTC	CASRRTRNEQYF
TRBV6-5	TRBJ2-3	TRBD2	NA	16	TGTGCCAGCAGTTACTCTAGCGGGACCCAGGGAGATACGCAGTATTTT	CASSYSSGTQGDTQYF
TRBV12-5	TRBJ2-2	NA	NA	19	TGTGCTAGTGGTTTGGTCGGTAAAGGGCTCAGCGACGACACCGGGGAGCTGTTTTTT	CASGLVGKGLSDDTGELFF
TRBV7-9	TRBJ1-1	TRBD1	NA	15	TGTGCCAGCAGCGACAACAGGGGCCTAGGCACTGAAGCTTTCTTT	CASSDNRGLGTEAFF
TRBV11-2	TRBJ2-7	TRBD2	NA	16	TGTGCCAGCAGCCCTAGACTAGCGGGAGGCTTGATCGAGCAGTACTTC	CASSPRLAGGLIEQYF
TRBV5-1	TRBJ1-5	TRBD1	NA	18	TGCGCCAGCAGCTTGGACGGGACAGGGGGCACGAGCAATCAGCCCCAGCATTTT	CASSLDGTGGTSNQPQHF
TRBV29-1	TRBJ2-3	NA	NA	9	TGCAGCGTGGGGGCTACGCAGTATTTT	CSVGATQYF
TRBV21-1	TRBJ2-7	NA	NA	14	TGTGCCAGCAGCAATGAAGGCAGAGCCTACGAGCAGTACTTC	CASSNEGRAYEQYF
TRBV6-5	TRBJ1-5	NA	NA	15	TGTGCCAGCAGACCCAACTGGGGCAGCAATCAGCCCCAGCATTTT	CASRPNWGSNQPQHF
TRBV10-3	TRBJ2-7	NA	NA	13	TGTGCCATCAGTGAGTCCGACAGCCCCGAGCAGTACTTC	CAISESDSPEQYF